This TCR beta chain was obtained from a study of blood T cell repertoires in COVID-19. Germline V gene sequence: CDR1 KGHSH, CDR2 LQKENI. Trimming cost V 5 bases and J 4 bases; bases outside gene matches: 2. This CDR3 is built from 13 residues. Sequencing was performed with immunoSEQ multiplex PCR; in TCRdb, only in-frame clones are kept and a portion is missing. The sample lists about 480,000 clones, around 89% occurring once. Before being deemed recovered, Cohort 3 donors had two negative PCRs, clearance, or symptom resolution. The V and J genes are TRBV18 and TRBJ1-1, with 9 bases fitting TRBD1. Input material: PBMCs or T cells enriched from blood (not recorded which). The sequence derives from a middle-aged woman who had recovered from COVID-19. This CDR3 is CASSATGGTEAFF. In DNA, the CDR3 is TGTGCCAGCTCAGCGACAGGGGGCACTGAAGCTTTCTTT.